The 14 T cell receptor beta chains below all came from one sample that was sequenced in a study of cytotoxic CD8 clonotypes in ibrutinib-treated CLL. TCRdb keeps only in-frame clones here, not all; method: immunoSEQ multiplex PCR. This table holds 160,000 or so clones, less than 85% found once. This specimen was PBMCs, taken after 24 months of ibrutinib treatment. These receptors were obtained from a human donor with chronic lymphocytic leukemia.

This clone has more than one count but fewer than ten. The J gene is TRBJ2-5, the V gene TRBV5-1; TRBD1 agrees at 7 bases. V was pared by 1 base and J by 1 base, with 1 base of the junction left unmatched. Germline V gives CDR1 SGHRS, CDR2 YFSETQ. This CDR3 contains 14 residues. The CDR3 loop reads CASSLNRGQETQYF. The CDR3 DNA reads TGCGCCAGCAGCTTGAACAGGGGCCAAGAGACCCAGTACTTC.

CDR3 sequence: CASSISDPPSTEAFF. CDR3 coding DNA: TGTGCCAGTAGTATATCCGACCCTCCCAGCACTGAAGCTTTCTTT. The chain has TRBV19 and TRBJ1-1; D unclear. The length of the CDR3 is 15 residues. V gave up 2 bases and J gave up 4 bases, with 14 bases separating them. CDR1 is LNHDA and CDR2 is SQIVND in the germline V gene (reference sequence).

This clone was picked up a small number of times. The gene calls are TRBV30 and TRBJ1-3; D gene ambiguous. The V end lost 2 bases, the J end lost 0 bases, and 8 bases lay between the germline ends. This CDR3 is built from 14 residues. The germline gives CDR1 GTSNPN, CDR2 SVGIG (reference sequence). The DNA for the CDR3 is TGTGCCTGGAGTTACTCCGCCTCTGGAAACACCATATATTTT. Translated, it gives CAWSYSASGNTIYF.

This rearrangement joins TRBV2 to TRBJ2-1; 14 bases are a match to TRBD2. The CDR3 runs to 14 residues. Germline V gene lookup returns CDR1 SNHLY and CDR2 FYNNEI. V shed 8 bases, J shed 14 bases, and the junction held 11 bases outside the gene matches. Here the CDR3 reads CASRLAGGLSLKFF. The CDR3 DNA sequence: TGTGCCAGCCGACTAGCGGGGGGGCTGTCCTTGAAGTTCTTC.

A few counts support this clone. This chain links TRBV2 with TRBJ1-5; D ambiguous. The V end was cut by 1 base, the J end by 3 bases, with 10 bases between. Germline loops: CDR1 SNHLY, CDR2 FYNNEI. CDR3 length: 15 residues. CDR3 DNA sequence: TGTGCCAGCAGTGAAGTGGTCAGTCCCAATCAGCCCCAGCATTTT. The encoded protein is CASSEVVSPNQPQHF.

The chain carries TRBV18 and TRBJ1-2, with 7 positions matching TRBD1. This CDR3 contains 14 residues. Germline V gene sequence: CDR1 KGHSH, CDR2 LQKENI. The V gene end was trimmed by 4 bases and the J gene end by 8 bases; junction bases not matched to a gene: 10. The CDR3 DNA is TGTGCCAGCTCACGACAAGACAGGGAAAACGGCTACACCTTC. Protein: CASSRQDRENGYTF.

The chain combines TRBV11-2 with TRBJ2-4; 7 bases are shared with TRBD2. The V gene's germline CDR1 is SGHAT and CDR2 FQNNGV. The CDR3 consists of 17 residues. Trimming took 2 bases from V and 1 from J; bases not matched to a gene: 8. CDR3 coding DNA: TGTGCCAGCAGCTTAATCGGGACTAAGTTCGCCAAAAACATTCAGTACTTC. It translates to CASSLIGTKFAKNIQYF.

The chain uses TRBV6-5 and TRBJ2-7; no clear D. Trimming took 5 bases from V and 5 from J, leaving 10 bases between them. CDR1 is MNHEY and CDR2 is SVGAGI in the germline V gene. The CDR3 is 12 amino acids. In DNA, the CDR3 is TGTGCCAGCAGTAGGCTTCGGGACGAGCAGTACTTC. Protein sequence: CASSRLRDEQYF.

The gene calls are TRBV5-1 and TRBJ1-2; a weak D match, TRBD1 (6 bases). The CDR3 has 11 residues. V lost 9 bases, J lost 5 bases, and 11 bases lay in between. The germline CDR1 and CDR2 sequences are SGHRS and YFSETQ. CDR3 nucleotide sequence: TGCGCCACGGGGGCAACATATGGCTACACCTTC. Amino acids: CATGATYGYTF.

CDR3 loop: CASTPDRVNSEAFF. The CDR3 nucleotides are TGTGCCAGTACACCGGACAGGGTGAACTCCGAAGCTTTCTTT. This rearrangement joins TRBV19 to TRBJ1-1, with 8 bases that match TRBD1. V shed 7 bases and J 8 bases; nucleotides not matched to a gene: 12. Germline V gives CDR1 LNHDA, CDR2 SQIVND (reference sequence). The CDR3 is 14 residues long.

This clone has more than one count but fewer than ten. This chain uses TRBV4-1 with TRBJ2-1; D tentatively reads TRBD1 or TRBD2 (5 bases each). The CDR3 spans 15 residues. Germline values: CDR1 MGHRA, CDR2 YSYEKL. The V end lost 4 bases, the J end lost 10 bases, and 20 bases lay between the germline ends. The CDR3 DNA reads TGCGCCAGCAGCCGAACCCGGGACGCTCCTGGGGAGCAGTTCTTC. Encoded protein: CASSRTRDAPGEQFF.

This clone was counted a few times. The genes are TRBV6-6 and TRBJ1-6; 7 nucleotides match TRBD1. Per the germline V gene, CDR1 is MNHNY and CDR2 is SVGAGI (reference sequence). The J segment lost 10 bases and the V segment lost 6 bases, leaving 6 bases of the junction unmatched. The length of the CDR3 is 13 residues. The CDR3 spells CASRPRGKSPLHF. The DNA for the CDR3 is TGTGCCAGCAGACCCAGGGGGAAATCACCCCTCCACTTT.

This clone came up a few times. This chain connects TRBV10-3 to TRBJ2-7; a possible D gene is TRBD1 (6 bases). Trimming removed 4 bases from V and 3 bases from J, with 10 bases in between. There are 13 residues in the CDR3. CDR1 ENHRY and CDR2 SYGVKD come from the germline V gene. In nucleotides, the CDR3 is TGTGCCATCAGTGGGACAGCAGACTACGAGCAGTACTTC. It yields the protein CAISGTADYEQYF.

This chain uses TRBV7-2 with TRBJ2-5; a possible D gene is TRBD2 (5 bases). This CDR3 is 14 amino acids long. Between the trimmed V and J ends, which lost 5 bases and 5 bases, there was a span of 15 bases. CDR1 is SGHTA and CDR2 is FQGNSA in the germline V gene. Here the CDR3 reads CASSLHRDRETQYF. The CDR3 DNA is TGTGCCAGCAGCCTTCACCGGGATCGGGAGACCCAGTACTTC.